Here is one T cell receptor (beta chain) with its context. Its antigen is as yet unknown. The data originate from a study of T cell responses to AZD1222 COVID-19 vaccine. Profiling relied on immunoSEQ multiplex PCR, and the TCRdb table lists in-frame clones only, not all of them. The sample carries around 110,000 clones, roughly nine tenths recorded once. Study results and limitations: Reports say nearly half of spike-specific TCRs go after unmutated variant regions.

Germline V gene data show CDR1 as SGHRS and CDR2 as YFSETQ. Trimming removed 0 bases at V and 1 base at J, with 11 bases between. This CDR3 region has 16 residues. The sequence was collected from an adult in good health. Material: peripheral blood, obtained on day 0 of AZD1222 vaccination. The rearrangement uses TRBV5-1 and TRBJ1-5; a possible D gene is TRBD1 (5 bases). This CDR3 is CASSLAGMGSNQPQHF. The DNA of the CDR3 is TGCGCCAGCAGCTTGGCAGGGATGGGGAGCAATCAGCCCCAGCATTTT.